Listed here are 8 T cell receptor beta chains from one sample, sequenced in a study of T cell repertoires in cytomegalovirus infection. TCRdb independently ran MiXCR on the reads; one entry per CDR3 protein. Among approximately 500,000 distinct CDR3 sequences listed, about 15% were seen once. The sequencing sample was made of CD8+ T cells from PBMCs. The receptors shown here come from a human donor in good health (CMV status not recorded). Some clones in this sample may be carry-over from other donors' samples.

The chain uses TRBV5-5 and TRBJ1-4; the D gene is possibly TRBD1 (5 bases). With 4 bases removed from V and 8 bases from J, the gap between germline ends came to 18 bases. The CDR3 sequence is 15 residues long. Germline CDR1 SGHKS, CDR2 YYEKEE (reference sequence). As DNA, the CDR3 is TGTGCCAGCAGCGGGCGACGTCCTGAGGGGGAAAAACTGTTTTTT. Translated: CASSGRRPEGEKLFF.

The genes are TRBV27 and TRBJ1-1; 7 bases fit TRBD1. Germline V CDR1 and CDR2: MNHEY, SMNVEV (reference sequence). The V segment lost 5 bases and the J segment 1 base; nucleotides outside the gene matches: 10. The CDR3 is 16 residues long. CDR3 DNA: TGTGCCAGCAGTCCCTCAACAGGGGAGCGGAACACTGAAGCTTTCTTT. It encodes CASSPSTGERNTEAFF.

The chain uses TRBV4-2 and TRBJ2-2, with TRBD2 matching over 10 bases. The V and J ends lost 3 bases and 1 base, in that order; junction bases with no gene match: 8. This CDR3 region has 18 residues. CDR1 LGHNA and CDR2 YNFKEQ come from the germline V gene. CDR3 sequence: CASSQDTSGRGNTGELFF. The DNA for the CDR3 is TGTGCCAGCAGCCAGGATACGAGCGGGAGGGGGAACACCGGGGAGCTGTTTTTT.

This clonotype was picked up many times. The chain uses TRBV6-6 and TRBJ2-1; no clear D. The V end was cut by 2 bases, the J end by 6 bases, with 2 bases between. CDR1 is MNHNY, CDR2 SVGAGI, per germline (reference sequence). This CDR3 spans 11 amino acids. The CDR3 sequence is CASSYPNEQFF. The CDR3 DNA reads TGTGCCAGCAGTTACCCCAATGAGCAGTTCTTC.

This sequence joins TRBV9 and TRBJ1-2; D gene uncertain. Germline V lookup: CDR1 SGDLS, CDR2 YYNGEE. V lost 5 bases to trimming and J lost 4 bases, with 15 bases between them. This CDR3 contains 14 residues. CDR3 DNA sequence: TGTGCCAGCAGTACCTCGGGCTCCCGCTATGGCTACACCTTC. Translated, it gives CASSTSGSRYGYTF.

This clonotype was recorded many times. The J gene is TRBJ2-7, the V gene TRBV7-2; 10 bases line up with TRBD2. The CDR3 runs 16 residues. Germline CDR1 is SGHTA and CDR2 is FQGNSA. Trimming removed 1 base from V and 3 bases from J; junction bases left unmatched: 6. In DNA, the CDR3 is TGTGCCAGCAGCTTAGAACTAGCGGGATACTACTACGAGCAGTACTTC. This gives the protein CASSLELAGYYYEQYF.

This clonotype was detected many times. J is TRBJ1-6 and V is TRBV14; D remains unclear. Trimming shortened V by 0 bases and J by 14 bases, and 8 bases separated the two germline ends. This CDR3 region has 12 residues. Germline values: CDR1 SGHDN, CDR2 FVKESK. The CDR3 loop reads CASSQEGWTLHF. CDR3 DNA sequence: TGTGCCAGCAGCCAAGAGGGGTGGACCCTCCACTTT. Supplemented by reference TRBV14 and TRBJ1-6, the full variable domain reads EAGVTQFPSHSVIEKGQTVTLRCDPISGHDNLYWYRRVMGKEIKFLLHFVKESKQDESGMPNNRFLAERTGGTYSTLKVQPAELEDSGVYFCASSQEGWTLHFGNGTRLTVT.

In regard to this clonotype: This may be a read error, as it is one base from a much larger clone. The chain combines TRBV6-6 with TRBJ2-7; TRBD1 aligns across 10 bases. CDR1 and CDR2 from the germline V gene are MNHNY and SVGAGI (reference sequence). CDR3 length: 13 amino acids. Losses at the gene ends were 5 bases for V and 6 bases for J; bases not matched to a gene: 4. The CDR3 DNA sequence: TGTGCCAGCAGTAACTGGACAGGGGGCGAGCAGTACTTC. Translated, it gives CASSNWTGGEQYF.